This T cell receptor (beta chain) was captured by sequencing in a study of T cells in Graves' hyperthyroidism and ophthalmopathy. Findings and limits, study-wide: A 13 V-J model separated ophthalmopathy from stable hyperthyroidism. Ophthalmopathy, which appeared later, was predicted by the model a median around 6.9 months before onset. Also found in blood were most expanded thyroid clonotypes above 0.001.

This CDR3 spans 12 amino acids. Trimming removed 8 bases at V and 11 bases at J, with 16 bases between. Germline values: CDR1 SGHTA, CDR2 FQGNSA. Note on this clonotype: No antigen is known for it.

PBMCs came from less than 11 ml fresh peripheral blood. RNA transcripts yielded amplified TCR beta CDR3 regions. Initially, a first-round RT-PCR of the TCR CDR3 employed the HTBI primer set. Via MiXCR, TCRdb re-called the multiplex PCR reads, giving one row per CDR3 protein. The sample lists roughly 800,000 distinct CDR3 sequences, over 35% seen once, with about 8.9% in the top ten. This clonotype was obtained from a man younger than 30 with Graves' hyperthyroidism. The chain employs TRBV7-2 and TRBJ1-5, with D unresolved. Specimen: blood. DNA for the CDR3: TGTGCCAGCTCACGAGGAGGAGAGACCCAGCATTTT. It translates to CASSRGGETQHF.